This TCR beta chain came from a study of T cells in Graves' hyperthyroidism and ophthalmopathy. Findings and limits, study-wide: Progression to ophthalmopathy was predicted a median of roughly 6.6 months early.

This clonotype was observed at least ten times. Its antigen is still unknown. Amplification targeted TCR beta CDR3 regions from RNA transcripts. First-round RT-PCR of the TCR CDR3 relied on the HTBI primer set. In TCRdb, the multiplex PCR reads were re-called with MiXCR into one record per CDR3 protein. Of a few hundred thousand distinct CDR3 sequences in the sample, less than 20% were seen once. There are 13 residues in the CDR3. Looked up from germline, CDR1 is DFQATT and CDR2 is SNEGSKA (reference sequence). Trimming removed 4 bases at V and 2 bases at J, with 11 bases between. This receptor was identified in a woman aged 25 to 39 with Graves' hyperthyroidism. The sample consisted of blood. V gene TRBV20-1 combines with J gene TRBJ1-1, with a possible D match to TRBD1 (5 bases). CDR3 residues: CSAMEGINTEAFF. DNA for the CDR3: TGCAGTGCTATGGAGGGGATAAACACTGAAGCTTTCTTT.